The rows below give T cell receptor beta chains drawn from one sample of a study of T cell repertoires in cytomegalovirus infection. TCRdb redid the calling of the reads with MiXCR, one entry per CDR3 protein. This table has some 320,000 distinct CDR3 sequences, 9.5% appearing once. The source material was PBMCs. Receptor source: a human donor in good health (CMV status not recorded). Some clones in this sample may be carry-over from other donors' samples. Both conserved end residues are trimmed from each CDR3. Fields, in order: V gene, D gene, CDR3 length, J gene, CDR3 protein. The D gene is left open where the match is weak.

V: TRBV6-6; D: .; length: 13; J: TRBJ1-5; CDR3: ASRPGARTNQPQH
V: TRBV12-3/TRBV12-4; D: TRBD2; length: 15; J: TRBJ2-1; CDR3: ASSLTSGRTSYNEQF
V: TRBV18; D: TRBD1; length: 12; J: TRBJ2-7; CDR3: ASHRDRGSYEQY
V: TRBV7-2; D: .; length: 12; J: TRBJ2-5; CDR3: ASSLTGPRETQY
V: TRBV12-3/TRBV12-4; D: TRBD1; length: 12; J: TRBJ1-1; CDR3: ASRLKGAANEAF
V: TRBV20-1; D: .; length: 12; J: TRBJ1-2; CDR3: SASSLGLSGGYT
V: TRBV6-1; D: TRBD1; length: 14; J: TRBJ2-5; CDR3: ASTIDRAGLSETQY
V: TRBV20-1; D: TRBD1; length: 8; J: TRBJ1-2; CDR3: SAGQGGYT
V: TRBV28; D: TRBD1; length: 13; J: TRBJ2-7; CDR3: ASSFYRTGNYEQY
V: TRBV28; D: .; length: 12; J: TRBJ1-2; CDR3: ASSSPGRGYGYT
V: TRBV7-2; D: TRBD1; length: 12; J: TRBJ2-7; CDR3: ASSLTGVFYEQY
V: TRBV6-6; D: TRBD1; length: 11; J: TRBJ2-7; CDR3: ASSRTGVYEQY
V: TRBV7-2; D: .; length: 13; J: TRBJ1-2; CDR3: ASRQNDGTHYGYT
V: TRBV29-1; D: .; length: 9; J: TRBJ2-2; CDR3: SGTNTGELF
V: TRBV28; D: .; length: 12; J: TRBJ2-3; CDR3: ASSKARGRDTQY
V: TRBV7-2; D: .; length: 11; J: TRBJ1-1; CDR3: ASSLSRAISAF
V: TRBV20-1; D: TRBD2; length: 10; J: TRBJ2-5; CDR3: SASWREGTQY
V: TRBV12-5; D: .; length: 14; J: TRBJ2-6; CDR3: ASGLVKAAGANVLT
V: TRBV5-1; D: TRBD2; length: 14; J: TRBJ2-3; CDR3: ASSPTSGRYTDTQY
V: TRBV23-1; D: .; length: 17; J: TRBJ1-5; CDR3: ASTPSKGRARESDQPQH
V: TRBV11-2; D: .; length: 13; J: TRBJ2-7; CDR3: ASRVHLGRHYEQY
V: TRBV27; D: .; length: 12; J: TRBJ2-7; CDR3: ASSPPSRLAEQY
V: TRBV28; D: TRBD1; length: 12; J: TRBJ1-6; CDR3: ASSPGQNNSPLH
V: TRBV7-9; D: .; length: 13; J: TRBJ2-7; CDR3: ASSSRTGTPGEQY
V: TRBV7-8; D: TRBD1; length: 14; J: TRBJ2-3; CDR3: ASSPRTGVNTDTQY
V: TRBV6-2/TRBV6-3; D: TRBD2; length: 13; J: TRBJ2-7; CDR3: ASSVPGLGHYEQY
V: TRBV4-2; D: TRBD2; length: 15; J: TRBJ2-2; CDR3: ASSQDQLAANTGELF
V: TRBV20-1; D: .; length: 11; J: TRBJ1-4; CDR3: SARQGGDEKLF
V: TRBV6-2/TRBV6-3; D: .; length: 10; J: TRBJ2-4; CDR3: ASRGAWGIQY
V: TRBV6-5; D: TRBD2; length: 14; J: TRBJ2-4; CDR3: ASSYTSGGAENIQY
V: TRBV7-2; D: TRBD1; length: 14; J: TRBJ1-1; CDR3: ASSRRTGGLNTEAF
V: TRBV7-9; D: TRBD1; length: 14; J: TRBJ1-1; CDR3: ASRYQGAGGRTEAF
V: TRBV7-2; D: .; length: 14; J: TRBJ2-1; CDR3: ASSLAAASSYNEQF
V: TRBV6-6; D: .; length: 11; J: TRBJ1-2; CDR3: ASNPSGNYGYT
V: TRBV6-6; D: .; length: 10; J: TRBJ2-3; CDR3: ASTESTDTQY
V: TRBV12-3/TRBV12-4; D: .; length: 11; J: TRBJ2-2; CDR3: ASSFVAPGELF
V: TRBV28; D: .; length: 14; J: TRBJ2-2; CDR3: ASSLWGRGNTGELF
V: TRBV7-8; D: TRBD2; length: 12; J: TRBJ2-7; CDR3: ASSMGLAEYEQY
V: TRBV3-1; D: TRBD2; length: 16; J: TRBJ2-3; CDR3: ASSQGGLAGGPADTQY
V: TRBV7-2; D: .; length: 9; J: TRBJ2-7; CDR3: ASSLTYEQY
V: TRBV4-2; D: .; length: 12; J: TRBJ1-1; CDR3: ASSQRDGNTEAF
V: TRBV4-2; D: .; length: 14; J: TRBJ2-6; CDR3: ASSQDQGSGANVLT
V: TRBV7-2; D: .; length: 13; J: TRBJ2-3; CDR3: ASSLATAETDTQY
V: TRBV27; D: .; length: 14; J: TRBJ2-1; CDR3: PSSGAGEPPYNEQF
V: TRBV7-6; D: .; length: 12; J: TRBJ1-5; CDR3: ASSLEGARQPQH
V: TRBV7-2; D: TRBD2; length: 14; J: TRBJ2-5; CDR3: ASSSRPSGGKETQY
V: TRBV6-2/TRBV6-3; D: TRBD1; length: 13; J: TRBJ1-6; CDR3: ASSYGGQGNSPLH
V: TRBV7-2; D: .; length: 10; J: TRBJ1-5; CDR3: ASSFVGQPQH
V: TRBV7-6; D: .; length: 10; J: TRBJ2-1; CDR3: ASSSQGYEQF
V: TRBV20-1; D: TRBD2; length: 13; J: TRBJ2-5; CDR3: SAHRTSGGLETQY
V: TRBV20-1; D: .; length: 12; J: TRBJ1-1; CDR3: SARVRGDDTEAF
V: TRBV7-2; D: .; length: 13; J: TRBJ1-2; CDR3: ASSLRGAAISGYT
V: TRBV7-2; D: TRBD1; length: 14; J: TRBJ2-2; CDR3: ASRRTGGSRTGELF
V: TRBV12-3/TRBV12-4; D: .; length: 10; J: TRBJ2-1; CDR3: ASCEWGDEQF
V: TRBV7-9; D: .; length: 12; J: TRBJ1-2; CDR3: ASSLATRLYGYT
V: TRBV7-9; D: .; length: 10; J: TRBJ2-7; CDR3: ASSRVSLGQY
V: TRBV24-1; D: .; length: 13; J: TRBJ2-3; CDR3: ATSEGLGGTDTQY
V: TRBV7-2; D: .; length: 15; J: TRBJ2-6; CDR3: ASSLLGGTSGANVLT
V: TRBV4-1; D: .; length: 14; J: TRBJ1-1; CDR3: ASSQDRGGRSTEAF